This TCR beta chain was identified during a study of technical replicates of blood from several donors. Germline V gene data show CDR1 as MNHEY and CDR2 as SMNVEV (reference sequence). The CDR3 runs to 17 residues. Trimming cost V 2 bases and J 3 bases; bases outside gene matches: 7. The repertoire was sequenced with immunoSEQ multiplex PCR; TCRdb's copy has only in-frame clones and lacks some. The sample has some 87,000 clones, around 90% seen once; the top ten hold approximately 0.4%. This clonotype was sampled from a human donor in good health. The J gene is TRBJ2-7, the V gene TRBV27; 13 positions agree with TRBD2. Sequenced: T cells isolated from PBMCs. CDR3 coding DNA: TGTGCCAGCAGTTTACCGTTTGGACTAGCGGGAGACTACGAGCAGTACTTC. This sequence encodes CASSLPFGLAGDYEQYF.